This section outlines one T cell receptor beta chain sequence together with its context. The data stem from a study of preoperative IRX-2 immunotherapy in early breast cancer. The CDR3 is 16 residues long. CDR1 is WSHSY, CDR2 SAAADI, per germline. Trimming took off 7 bases at V and 5 bases at J, with 23 bases between the two ends. Treatment: preoperative locoregional IRX-2 cytokine immunotherapy. Preoperative locoregional IRX-2 cytokine immunotherapy was tested in the phase Ib source study. The repertoire was sequenced with immunoSEQ multiplex PCR; TCRdb's copy has only in-frame clones and lacks some. Of approximately 24,000 clones listed, 80% to 90% are singletons.

The genes are TRBV10-2 and TRBJ1-2; D uncertain. The receptor was isolated from a human donor with breast cancer. The specimen was lymph node tissue, collected after IRX-2 immunotherapy. CDR3 loop: CASTKLRPPTKYGYTF. The CDR3 DNA reads TGCGCCAGCACTAAGCTTCGTCCCCCGACCAAATATGGCTACACCTTC.